One and the same sample provided the 25 T cell receptor beta chains below, sequenced in a study of vaccination and CD4 T cells after COVID-19. As to treatment: roughly 11-day PBMC culture with coronavirus spike peptide pools or control peptides (ViraFEST assay). Cultured CD4+ T cell DNA was sequenced using the Oncomine TCR Beta short-read assay. TCRdb ran MiXCR on the PCR reads and lists one entry per CDR3 protein. The table has under 20,000 distinct CDR3 sequences, about 40% seen once; the top ten hold 3.7%. These TCRs are of unknown antigen specificity. Source material: CD4+ T cells from blood, cultured in vitro. These receptors were collected from a human donor who had recovered from COVID-19.

V and J are TRBV6-1 and TRBJ2-1; 10 bases agree with TRBD1. The CDR3 is made up of 16 amino acids. Germline V lookup: CDR1 MNHNS, CDR2 SASEGT. Trimming took 2 bases from V and 8 from J; bases not matched to a gene: 9. The CDR3: CASSEWTGTGADEQFF. The DNA of the CDR3 is TGTGCCAGCAGTGAATGGACCGGGACAGGGGCAGATGAGCAGTTCTTC.

This chain uses TRBV6-1 with TRBJ2-5, with TRBD2 as a possible D gene (6 bases). The germline V gene has CDR1 MNHNS and CDR2 SASEGT. The CDR3 contains 13 residues. Deletions cut 7 bases from V and 5 bases from J, with 14 bases between. In DNA form, the CDR3 reads TGTGCCAGCAAAGGCGCGGGATCGGAGACCCAGTACTTC. Translating it yields CASKGAGSETQYF.

The rearrangement uses TRBV5-4 and TRBJ1-6; weak D call: TRBD1 (6 bases). Germline V CDR1 and CDR2: SGHNT, YYREEE (reference sequence). This CDR3 contains 14 residues. V lost 3 bases, J lost 10 bases, and 14 bases lay in between. This CDR3 is CASSSQGLRSPLHF. CDR3 bases: TGTGCCAGCAGCTCCCAGGGGCTAAGGTCACCCCTCCACTTT.

This clonotype was seen a handful of times. The genes are TRBV6-4 and TRBJ2-3, with D tentatively TRBD2 (5 bases). Looked up from germline, CDR1 is MRHNA and CDR2 is SNTAGT. Trimming left V 3 bases short and J 3 bases short, with 7 bases between. The CDR3 sequence is 13 residues long. CDR3 residues: CASSEQRTDTQYF. For the CDR3, the DNA is TGTGCCAGCAGTGAACAGCGGACAGATACGCAGTATTTT.

This chain connects TRBV20-1 to TRBJ2-5; D possibly corresponds to TRBD2 (7 bases). The CDR3 has 15 amino acids. V lost 1 base and J lost 0, with 12 bases in between. Germline CDR1 and CDR2: DFQATT and SNEGSKA (reference sequence). CDR3 bases: TGCAGTGCTAGAGCTAGGGGGGGATACCAAGAGACCCAGTACTTC. Its protein is CSARARGGYQETQYF.

The rearrangement uses TRBV28 and TRBJ2-7; D gene uncertain. Per germline, CDR1 MDHEN and CDR2 SYDVKM. This CDR3 has 16 amino acids. Deletions cut 4 bases from V and 4 bases from J, with 20 bases between. Here the CDR3 DNA reads TGTGCCAGCAGTTCCCCATCACACAGTGTAGGATACGAGCAGTACTTC. Its translation: CASSSPSHSVGYEQYF.

This chain connects TRBV2 to TRBJ2-2, with D possibly TRBD1 on 5 matching bases. Germline CDR1 is SNHLY and CDR2 is FYNNEI. Trimming removed 8 bases at V and 5 bases at J, with 15 bases between. The length of the CDR3 is 14 residues. CDR3 nucleotides: TGTGCCAGCTCCTCTGGGGCGTGGACCGGGGAGCTGTTTTTT. Residues: CASSSGAWTGELFF.

This clonotype occurred a few times. This chain links TRBV10-3 with TRBJ1-1, with no clear D. Trimming took 0 bases from V and 6 from J, leaving 14 bases between them. The CDR3 runs 15 residues. Germline V gives CDR1 ENHRY, CDR2 SYGVKD. This CDR3 is CAISESGRVGSEAFF. For the CDR3, the DNA is TGTGCCATCAGTGAGTCGGGTAGGGTGGGGTCTGAAGCTTTCTTT.

In this sample, this clonotype turned up a few times. The chain carries TRBV10-3 and TRBJ1-6; no clear D gene. This CDR3 has 17 amino acids. V lost 0 bases and J lost 0, with 9 bases in between. In germline, CDR1 is ENHRY, CDR2 SYGVKD. The chain's CDR3 is CAISESVRSSYNSPLHF. CDR3 nucleotides: TGTGCCATCAGTGAGTCGGTCAGGAGCTCCTATAATTCACCCCTCCACTTT.

J is TRBJ2-1 and V is TRBV5-1, with 10 bases aligning to TRBD2. This CDR3 is built from 17 residues. After removal of 5 bases from V and 3 bases from J, the junction contained 11 bases not matched to a gene. The germline CDR1 and CDR2 sequences are SGHRS and YFSETQ. CDR3 bases: TGCGCCAGCAGGTCTAGCGGGAGTCGGGGGGGCTACAATGAGCAGTTCTTC. It is translated as CASRSSGSRGGYNEQFF. Drawing the rest from reference TRBV5-1 and TRBJ2-1, the complete variable domain is KAGVTQTPRYLIKTRGQQVTLSCSPISGHRSVSWYQQTPGQGLQFLFEYFSETQRNKGNFPGRFSGRQFSNSRSEMNVSTLELGDSALYLCASRSSGSRGGYNEQFFGPGTRLTVL.

In DNA, the CDR3 is TGTGCCAGCAGGACCGGCAAAGGAGTCACTGAAGCTTTCTTT. Protein product: CASRTGKGVTEAFF. The chain joins TRBV28 to TRBJ1-1, with D unclear. Germline V gene data show CDR1 as MDHEN and CDR2 as SYDVKM. Trimming left V 6 bases short and J 4 bases short, with 15 bases between. The CDR3 is made up of 14 amino acids.

This clonotype came up a few times. This sequence joins TRBV7-8 and TRBJ2-5; 10 bases agree with TRBD2. Unmatched junction bases numbered 6, after V lost 1 base and J lost 4 bases. The CDR3 has 16 amino acids. Germline CDR1 and CDR2: SGHVS and FQNEAQ. The CDR3 is CASSLVGGLAVETQYF. The DNA of the CDR3 is TGTGCCAGCAGCTTAGTAGGTGGACTAGCGGTAGAGACCCAGTACTTC.

The chain carries TRBV7-9 and TRBJ2-1; TRBD2 aligns across 13 bases. The CDR3 covers 17 residues. The ends lost 5 bases at V and 7 bases at J; junction bases unmatched: 11. Germline V CDR1 and CDR2: SEHNR, FQNEAQ (reference sequence). This CDR3 is CASSTTSGRAFGNEQFF. CDR3 bases: TGTGCCAGCAGCACCACTAGCGGGAGGGCCTTCGGTAATGAGCAGTTCTTC.

This clonotype was observed a few times. CDR3 sequence: CSADDREDSPLHF. The CDR3 DNA is TGCAGTGCTGACGACAGGGAGGATTCACCCCTCCACTTT. The gene calls are TRBV20-1 and TRBJ1-6; 7 positions match TRBD1. CDR1 and CDR2 (germline): DFQATT, SNEGSKA (reference sequence). V was pared by 5 bases and J by 8 bases, with 6 bases of the junction left unmatched. The CDR3 has 13 residues.

The chain has TRBV6-1 and TRBJ2-3, with 12 nucleotides matching TRBD2. This CDR3 contains 15 residues. Trimming removed 6 bases from V and 2 bases from J; junction bases left unmatched: 3. From germline, CDR1 is MNHNS and CDR2 SASEGT. The CDR3 DNA reads TGTGCCAGCAGCGGACTAGCGGGGTACACAGATACGCAGTATTTT. The encoded protein is CASSGLAGYTDTQYF.

The chain has TRBV10-3 and TRBJ1-4; no clear D. CDR1 ENHRY and CDR2 SYGVKD come from the germline V gene. Trimming left V 8 bases short and J 2 bases short, with 12 bases between. The CDR3 has 14 residues. CDR3 region: CAISRGSTNEKLFF. Here the CDR3 DNA reads TGTGCCATCTCCAGAGGGTCTACTAATGAAAAACTGTTTTTT.

The chain has TRBV20-1 and TRBJ2-1; 9 bases agree with TRBD2. This CDR3 contains 14 residues. Unmatched junction bases numbered 8, after V lost 6 bases and J lost 5 bases. From germline, CDR1 is DFQATT and CDR2 SNEGSKA (reference sequence). CDR3 loop: CSAPLSSGDNEQFF. DNA for the CDR3: TGCAGTGCCCCTTTATCTAGCGGGGACAATGAGCAGTTCTTC.

This clonotype appeared a few times. The rearrangement links TRBV19 to TRBJ2-1; TRBD2 matches at 12 bases. CDR1 and CDR2 from the germline V gene are LNHDA and SQIVND (reference sequence). Losses at the gene ends were 3 bases for V and 0 bases for J; bases not matched to a gene: 9. There are 19 residues in the CDR3. The CDR3 sequence: CASSIRLLAGGSSYNEQFF. CDR3 nucleotide sequence: TGTGCCAGTAGTATTCGGTTGCTAGCGGGGGGGAGCTCCTACAATGAGCAGTTCTTC.

J is TRBJ2-3 and V is TRBV7-9, with D possibly being TRBD1 (5 bases). CDR1 and CDR2 (germline): SEHNR, FQNEAQ (reference sequence). There are 13 residues in the CDR3. Trimming pared 8 bases from V and 2 bases from J, leaving 11 bases between. DNA for the CDR3: TGTGCCAGCCGGCTAGGGGTCACAGATACGCAGTATTTT. Residues: CASRLGVTDTQYF.

A few counts support this clonotype. V and J are TRBV19 and TRBJ2-7, with 8 bases lining up with TRBD1. The CDR3 sequence is 13 residues long. Germline trimming cut 5 bases from V and 3 bases from J; bases unmatched to any gene: 3. CDR1 and CDR2 from the germline V gene are LNHDA and SQIVND (reference sequence). In nucleotides, the CDR3 is TGTGCCAGTAGTCTGGGACAGGTCTACGAGCAGTACTTC. It yields the protein CASSLGQVYEQYF.

In this sample, this clonotype turned up a few times. The genes are TRBV9 and TRBJ2-3; no definite D call. The CDR3 loop spans 16 amino acids. V shed 0 bases and J shed 2 bases, with 13 bases lying between them. Germline CDR1 SGDLS, CDR2 YYNGEE. The CDR3 nucleotides read TGTGCCAGCAGCGTAGGAGGAAGACGGCACACAGATACGCAGTATTTT. Translation gives CASSVGGRRHTDTQYF.

The genes are TRBV5-1 and TRBJ1-5; D not resolved. Germline V gene data show CDR1 as SGHRS and CDR2 as YFSETQ. This CDR3 has 15 residues. Between the trimmed V and J ends, which lost 5 bases and 0 bases, there was a span of 12 bases. In DNA form, the CDR3 reads TGCGCCAGCAGAGAAGACGGCTATAGCAATCAGCCCCAGCATTTT. Encoded protein: CASREDGYSNQPQHF.

This rearrangement joins TRBV2 to TRBJ2-1; TRBD2 matches 11 bases. CDR3 length equals 14 residues. CDR1 and CDR2 from the germline V gene are SNHLY and FYNNEI. V lost 4 bases, J lost 4 bases, and 0 bases stayed unmatched. CDR3 protein: CASSGTSGYNEQFF. Here the CDR3 DNA reads TGTGCCAGCAGTGGGACTAGCGGGTACAATGAGCAGTTCTTC.

The chain has TRBV18 and TRBJ2-5; 9 bases are a match to TRBD2. The CDR3 contains 15 residues. V lost 5 bases and J lost 4; bases outside the gene matches: 8. Germline CDR1 and CDR2: KGHSH and LQKENI. The CDR3 reads CASSFGTSKRETQYF. As DNA, the CDR3 is TGTGCCAGCTCATTTGGGACTAGCAAGAGAGAGACCCAGTACTTC.

The rearrangement links TRBV6-1 to TRBJ1-5; 7 nucleotides align to TRBD1. The CDR3 spans 17 residues. V lost 8 bases and J lost 1; bases outside the gene matches: 14. The germline CDR1 and CDR2 sequences are MNHNS and SASEGT. CDR3 DNA sequence: TGTGCCAGCTTTTCAAACAGGGGAGGAGACAGCAATCAGCCCCAGCATTTT. Amino acids: CASFSNRGGDSNQPQHF.